A selection of T cell receptor beta chains follows, all from one sample in a study of shared clonotypes between healthy human individuals. Profiled with immunoSEQ multiplex PCR; TCRdb holds only in-frame clones, not every one. The sample holds some 1 million clones; roughly 80% are singletons and the top ten take about 1.5%. Sequencing input: memory CD4+ T cells sorted from blood. The receptors here all came from a man aged 18 to 30 in good health. CDR3s leave out the opening cysteine and the closing phenylalanine or tryptophan.

V gene	J gene	CDR3 protein
TRBV7-9	TRBJ1-6	ASSISNSPLH
TRBV5-5	TRBJ1-1	ASSGQATEAF
TRBV20-1	TRBJ2-3	SSRSTDTQY
TRBV9	TRBJ1-1	ASSPTDRNTEAF
TRBV18	TRBJ2-7	ASSSLTGSYEQY
TRBV2	TRBJ2-7	ASIQGSLPAYEQY
TRBV29-1	TRBJ2-2	SVGGRAGNTGELF
TRBV7-6	TRBJ2-5	ASSPMDYSGETQY
TRBV19	TRBJ1-1	ASSIVETGSTEAF
TRBV4-1	TRBJ1-2	ASSQSPGPYGYT
TRBV10-3	TRBJ1-2	AISAGQLYGYT
TRBV5-4	TRBJ2-7	ASSLDRYSYEQY
TRBV27	TRBJ1-2	ASSYTPWGRGANYGYT
TRBV29-1	TRBJ2-3	SVRQGASTDTQY
TRBV28	TRBJ1-2	ASSWGGSGYT
TRBV9	TRBJ2-1	ASSITLGNEQF
TRBV10-2	TRBJ2-7	ASSESGTSGSYEQY
TRBV9	TRBJ2-1	ASSVMAGVGNEQF
TRBV7-2	TRBJ1-6	ASSFRTGDNSPLH
TRBV28	TRBJ1-6	ASSLWGTDSPLH
TRBV5-1	TRBJ2-3	ASSKGPPSSTDTQY
TRBV11-2	TRBJ2-3	ASSWTGGVTDTQY
TRBV4-1	TRBJ2-1	ASSQGGSEQF
TRBV5-1	TRBJ2-3	ASSLVTPTRGTDTQY
TRBV5-1	TRBJ2-7	ASSFAGTGSYEQY
TRBV7-2	TRBJ2-1	ASSLAHPGMTGGYNEQF
TRBV19	TRBJ1-6	ASGPGQYNSPLH
TRBV5-3	TRBJ1-3	ARNRDYSGNTIY
TRBV6-5	TRBJ2-1	ASRRPYNEQF
TRBV27	TRBJ1-5	ASSLSTGTGNQPQH
TRBV11-2	TRBJ2-7	ASSLPYARDRVYEQY
TRBV5-4	TRBJ2-5	ASSWTGGETQY
TRBV18	TRBJ2-1	ASSPMGASGIYNEQF
TRBV5-4	TRBJ1-1	ASSLEGVNTEAF
TRBV10-1	TRBJ1-4	ATLVWVRDNEKLF
TRBV5-4	TRBJ2-1	ASSLQGSSYNEQF
TRBV6-5	TRBJ2-3	ASSRSGYTDTQY
TRBV10-3	TRBJ1-1	AISGPETANTEAF
TRBV19	TRBJ2-1	ASSSPGTGRNEQF
TRBV5-1	TRBJ2-5	ASSLVAVYGETQY
TRBV5-5	TRBJ1-4	ASRYLPGQGEKLF
TRBV5-1	TRBJ1-1	ASSDRVWSTEAF
TRBV10-3	TRBJ2-3	AISETPHTDTQY
TRBV5-1	TRBJ2-5	ASSGGDATRRETQY
TRBV7-2	TRBJ2-1	ASSPFGGEQF
TRBV7-2	TRBJ2-2	ASSPPTGVGELF
TRBV6-4	TRBJ2-3	ASSDSRQGTQY
TRBV20-1	TRBJ2-3	SALADTQY
TRBV19	TRBJ1-1	ASRGRGNTEAF
TRBV7-2	TRBJ2-7	ASSAPGIYEQY
TRBV30	TRBJ2-5	AHSGSEETQY
TRBV7-3	TRBJ2-1	ASSQSGTGGLNEQF
TRBV4-2	TRBJ2-7	ASSQDSTGEQY
TRBV27	TRBJ2-5	ASSSGRGRKEFQY
TRBV19	TRBJ2-1	ASSTSGVSYNEQF